Below, 21 T cell receptor beta chains from the same sample are listed, as sequenced in a study of T cell responses to AZD1222 COVID-19 vaccine. The data were produced by immunoSEQ multiplex PCR, yet TCRdb's version contains in-frame clones alone and is incomplete. Of 60,000 to 70,000 clones detected, roughly 85% appear once; the ten largest clones hold approximately 18%. The input for sequencing was peripheral blood, taken on day 0 of AZD1222 vaccination. Receptors originate from an adult in good health.

This clone has only a few counts. The genes are TRBV7-2 and TRBJ2-5; D gene uncertain. The CDR3 covers 15 residues. V lost 5 bases, J lost 2 bases, and 15 bases lay in between. Germline CDR1 SGHTA, CDR2 FQGNSA. The CDR3 DNA reads TGTGCCAGCAGCCCACTCCTCGGATGGCAAGAGACCCAGTACTTC. Protein product: CASSPLLGWQETQYF.

This clone has a single count. The chain carries TRBV19 and TRBJ1-6; D uncertain. Germline CDR1 reads LNHDA; CDR2 reads SQIVND (reference sequence). The V and J ends lost 4 bases and 7 bases respectively, with 11 bases between them. The length of the CDR3 is 14 residues. The CDR3 sequence is CASSTSGGNSPLHF. CDR3 nucleotides: TGTGCCAGTAGTACGAGTGGTGGAAATTCACCCCTCCACTTT.

The rearrangement uses TRBV30 and TRBJ1-3; D is undetermined. This CDR3 region has 14 residues. V was cut by 5 bases and J by 0 bases, with 11 bases left in between. The germline V gene encodes CDR1 GTSNPN and CDR2 SVGIG (reference sequence). The CDR3: CAWGHESSGNTIYF. The CDR3 DNA sequence: TGTGCCTGGGGTCATGAAAGCTCTGGAAACACCATATATTTT.

The rearrangement uses TRBV5-1 and TRBJ2-2; TRBD2 is a possible D gene (6 bases). The CDR3 is made up of 15 amino acids. Germline CDR1 SGHRS, CDR2 YFSETQ. The V end lost 2 bases, the J end lost 6 bases, and 14 bases lay between the germline ends. CDR3 nucleotide sequence: TGCGCCAGCAGCTTCCAGGGCGGGGACTCCGGGGAGCTGTTTTTT. It is translated as CASSFQGGDSGELFF.

The chain uses TRBV30 and TRBJ1-1; tentative D call: TRBD1 (5 bases). This CDR3 is built from 12 residues. Germline assignment: CDR1 GTSNPN and CDR2 SVGIG (reference sequence). The V and J ends lost 1 base and 8 bases respectively, with 11 bases between them. The CDR3 protein is CAWSGGDYEAFF. The CDR3 DNA reads TGTGCCTGGAGTGGGGGGGACTACGAAGCTTTCTTT. Complete variable domain (other parts from reference TRBV30 and TRBJ1-1): SQTIHQWPATLVQPVGSPLSLECTVEGTSNPNLYWYRQAAGRGLQLLFYSVGIGQISSEVPQNLSASRPQDRQFILSSKKLLLSDSGFYLCAWSGGDYEAFFGQGTRLTVV.

The chain has TRBV7-6 and TRBJ1-6; no definite D call. CDR3 length equals 14 residues. Germline CDR1 and CDR2: SGHVS and FNYEAQ. V was pared by 5 bases and J by 9 bases, with 14 bases between. In DNA, the CDR3 is TGTGCCAGCAGCATAATGAGTGATGGTTCACCCCTCCACTTT. Translated: CASSIMSDGSPLHF.

The CDR3 protein is CAWRAGVAYEQYF. In nucleotides, the CDR3 is TGTGCCTGGAGAGCAGGGGTGGCCTACGAGCAGTACTTC. The chain couples TRBV30 to TRBJ2-7; D is perhaps TRBD1 (6 bases). Germline V lookup: CDR1 GTSNPN, CDR2 SVGIG (reference sequence). The CDR3 length is 13 residues. V was cut by 3 bases and J by 2 bases, with 11 bases left in between.

The V gene is TRBV3-1 (or the pseudogene TRBV3-2), the J gene TRBJ2-3; 11 bases align to TRBD2. The trim removed 4 bases at V and 3 bases at J, leaving 9 bases unmatched. CDR1 LGHDT and CDR2 YNNKEL come from the germline V gene (reference sequence). The CDR3 runs to 17 residues. The CDR3 coding sequence is TGTGCCAGCAGCCGGAGCTCCGGGACTAGCGGAACAGATACGCAGTATTTT. It translates to CASSRSSGTSGTDTQYF.

The chain recombines TRBV6-2 or TRBV6-3 with TRBJ1-2, with D maybe TRBD1 (5 bases). V lost 5 bases to trimming and J lost 2 bases, with 15 bases between them. Germline lookup yields CDR1 MNHEY and CDR2 SVGEGT. The CDR3 sequence is 15 residues long. CDR3 in DNA: TGTGCCAGCAGTCCCCCGAACAGGAAGAACTATGGCTACACCTTC. Its protein is CASSPPNRKNYGYTF.

This chain connects TRBV15 to TRBJ2-2; D gene uncertain. The ends were cut back, 1 base at V and 4 bases at J, with 7 bases in the middle. Germline CDR1 and CDR2: LNHNV and YYDKDF (reference sequence). The CDR3 loop spans 14 amino acids. The DNA for the CDR3 is TGTGCCACCAGCAGAGCGGGTAGCACCGGGGAGCTGTTTTTT. Its translation: CATSRAGSTGELFF.

A few counts support this clone. J is TRBJ2-1 and V is TRBV24-1; the match to TRBD1 covers 8 bases. The J segment lost 9 bases and the V segment lost 4 bases, leaving 16 bases of the junction unmatched. The CDR3 contains 17 residues. CDR1 and CDR2 from the germline V gene are KGHDR and SFDVKD. The CDR3 region is CATSDSGQGPLNREQFF. In DNA form, the CDR3 reads TGTGCCACCAGTGACTCCGGACAGGGCCCCCTCAATCGTGAGCAGTTCTTC.

This clone was picked up a small number of times. This chain links TRBV6-5 with TRBJ2-7; D may match TRBD1 or TRBD2 (6 bases each). This CDR3 has 12 residues. The V end was cut by 2 bases, the J end by 5 bases, with 7 bases between. The V gene's germline CDR1 is MNHEY and CDR2 SVGAGI. CDR3 sequence reads: CASSYGGHEQYF. CDR3 nucleotides: TGTGCCAGCAGTTACGGGGGGCACGAGCAGTACTTC.

The chain uses TRBV6-5 and TRBJ1-2, with D possibly being TRBD1 (6 bases). The germline V gene has CDR1 MNHEY and CDR2 SVGAGI. Trimming removed 8 bases from V and 2 bases from J, with 18 bases in between. The CDR3 contains 15 residues. CDR3 in DNA: TGTGCCAGCGGGCCCTCAGGGGTCAGAAACTATGGCTACACCTTC. Encoded protein: CASGPSGVRNYGYTF.

The V gene is TRBV14, the J gene TRBJ1-6; 9 bases map to TRBD1. The V and J ends lost 1 base and 9 bases, in that order; junction bases with no gene match: 4. This CDR3 has 15 amino acids. The germline V gene encodes CDR1 SGHDN and CDR2 FVKESK. In DNA form, the CDR3 reads TGTGCCAGCAGCCAAGCGGGGACAGGGACTTCACCCCTCCACTTT. The encoded protein is CASSQAGTGTSPLHF.

The chain employs TRBV7-3 and TRBJ2-2; TRBD1 might be the D (6 bases). The germline V gene has CDR1 SGHTA and CDR2 FQGTGA. The CDR3 runs 15 residues. V lost 8 bases and J lost 6, with 19 bases in between. CDR3 nucleotide sequence: TGTGCCAGCGCGAGAACAGGGACGGGGTCCGGGGAGCTGTTTTTT. Its protein product is CASARTGTGSGELFF.

The V call is TRBV9, the J call TRBJ2-3; 10 nucleotides agree with TRBD2. CDR3 length equals 20 residues. Germline V gene data show CDR1 as SGDLS and CDR2 as YYNGEE. Losses at the gene ends were 2 bases for V and 0 bases for J; bases not matched to a gene: 15. The chain's CDR3 is CASSVRPMSSGGVSTDTQYF. The DNA for the CDR3 is TGTGCCAGCAGCGTCAGGCCCATGTCGAGCGGGGGGGTAAGCACAGATACGCAGTATTTT.

The chain combines TRBV15 with TRBJ1-1; 10 bases line up with TRBD1. V shed 11 bases and J 3 bases; nucleotides not matched to a gene: 6. CDR3 length: 13 amino acids. In germline, CDR1 is LNHNV, CDR2 YYDKDF (reference sequence). In DNA, the CDR3 is TGTGCCGCCGGGACAGGGGAGTACACTGAAGCTTTCTTT. This codes for CAAGTGEYTEAFF.

The CDR3 nucleotides read TGCGCCAGCAGCTTGCTCCCACAGGGGGCGAATGGGGCCAACGTCCTGACTTTC. Protein sequence: CASSLLPQGANGANVLTF. V gene TRBV5-1 combines with J gene TRBJ2-6; 9 bases are a match to TRBD1. CDR1 and CDR2 (germline): SGHRS, YFSETQ. J lost 3 bases, V lost 1 base, and 8 bases had no gene match. The CDR3 has 18 amino acids.

The chain employs TRBV4-2 and TRBJ1-1; D remains ambiguous. This CDR3 contains 14 residues. Germline loops: CDR1 LGHNA, CDR2 YNFKEQ. V gave up 1 base and J gave up 4 bases, with 10 bases separating them. The CDR3 DNA sequence: TGTGCCAGCAGCCAAGTGGGGAAGGGCACTGAAGCTTTCTTT. Its protein is CASSQVGKGTEAFF.

V is TRBV18 and J is TRBJ1-6, with TRBD1 identical over 7 bases. This CDR3 contains 15 residues. V dropped 3 bases and J dropped 6; count of bases not matched to a gene: 5. Germline V gene data show CDR1 as KGHSH and CDR2 as LQKENI. CDR3 DNA sequence: TGTGCCAGCTCACCTGGGCGACAGGGTAATTCACCCCTCCACTTT. Translated, it gives CASSPGRQGNSPLHF.

This clone was recorded only once. The V gene is TRBV27, the J gene TRBJ1-1; TRBD1 might be the D (5 bases). Per the germline V gene, CDR1 is MNHEY and CDR2 is SMNVEV (reference sequence). The CDR3 totals 11 residues. Trimming took 2 bases from V and 9 from J, leaving 7 bases between them. Here the CDR3 reads CASSLGGKAFF. The CDR3 DNA sequence: TGTGCCAGCAGTTTAGGGGGAAAAGCTTTCTTT.